The sequence of this T cell receptor beta chain was determined in a study of Ad26.COV2.S vaccination and SARS-CoV-2 variants. Looking at the study overall: Enrollment placed the donor in the COV1001 Ad26.COV2.S trial arm. The vaccine Ad26.COV2.S was put into the muscle once, or twice with 56 days between. Study-level points and caveats: Possibly, TCR breadth and depth analyses underestimated total T cell responses.

The method was immunoSEQ multiplex PCR; TCRdb's version includes in-frame clones alone and lacks a portion of them. The sample has roughly 320,000 clones, around four fifths seen once. The treatment is: some 19 received Ad26.COV2.S at low or high dose, single or two shots; about five received placebo; per-sample allocation not given. The study sampled participants on day 63 after the first vaccine or placebo injection. An Ad26 vector expressing Wuhan-strain SARS-CoV-2 spike constituted the vaccine. Germline V lookup: CDR1 SQVTM, CDR2 ANQGSEA. This CDR3 is built from 12 residues. Trimming shortened V by 6 bases and J by 0 bases, and 8 bases separated the two germline ends. Concerning this clone itself: Its matching antigen is unknown.

The sample here was peripheral blood, taken in a trial of Ad26.COV2.S vaccine versus placebo. The rearrangement joins TRBV29-1 to TRBJ1-2; no firm D call. The TCR originated in a person between 18 and 59 years old who received the Ad26.COV2.S COVID-19 vaccine or a placebo. CDR3 loop: CSVQAPNYGYTF. CDR3 bases: TGCAGCGTCCAAGCCCCTAACTATGGCTACACCTTC.